The 27 T cell receptor beta chains listed next were all sequenced from one sample in a study of neurological immune-mediated disorders. TCRdb reprocessed the 5' RACE reads with MiXCR, giving one entry per CDR3 protein. The sample includes tens of thousands of distinct CDR3 sequences, approximately 17% of them seen just once. The specimen was PBMCs. The receptors derive from a woman between 40 and 50 years old in good health.

This clonotype was detected only once. The chain recombines TRBV5-1 with TRBJ1-1, with 8 nucleotides matching TRBD1. The ends lost 4 bases at V and 3 bases at J; junction bases unmatched: 2. Germline V lookup: CDR1 SGHRS, CDR2 YFSETQ. There are 13 residues in the CDR3. CDR3 DNA: TGCGCCAGCAGCCTGACAGGGGACACTGAAGCTTTCTTT. The encoded protein is CASSLTGDTEAFF.

The V gene is TRBV20-1, the J gene TRBJ2-1, with D possibly TRBD2 on 5 matching bases. Germline V gene data show CDR1 as DFQATT and CDR2 as SNEGSKA (reference sequence). The CDR3 runs 14 residues. Trimming shortened V by 6 bases and J by 6 bases, and 18 bases separated the two germline ends. CDR3 residues: CSAPRNQRSNEQFF. CDR3 DNA: TGCAGTGCCCCCAGAAATCAGCGGAGCAATGAGCAGTTCTTC.

This clonotype was counted at least ten times. The gene calls are TRBV29-1 and TRBJ2-5; 10 bases align to TRBD2. The germline V gene has CDR1 SQVTM and CDR2 ANQGSEA. V gave up 8 bases and J gave up 3 bases; unmatched junction bases: 15. The CDR3 totals 16 residues. In DNA form, the CDR3 reads TGCAGCAAATCTCTTTGCGGTCTAGCGGGGGAAGAGACCCAGTACTTC. This gives the protein CSKSLCGLAGEETQYF.

This clonotype was counted ten times or more. This chain uses TRBV5-1 with TRBJ2-2; D not certain. Per the germline V gene, CDR1 is SGHRS and CDR2 is YFSETQ. The CDR3 is made up of 14 amino acids. The V gene lost 4 bases and the J gene lost 1 base, with 8 bases spanning the gap. The CDR3 DNA is TGCGCCAGCAGCGCTGAGCGGAACACCGGGGAGCTGTTTTTT. This encodes CASSAERNTGELFF.

This chain joins TRBV3-1 and TRBJ2-1, with TRBD1 matching 10 bases. Losses at the gene ends were 2 bases for V and 9 bases for J; bases not matched to a gene: 4. This CDR3 spans 14 amino acids. Germline V gene data show CDR1 as LGHDT and CDR2 as YNNKEL (reference sequence). CDR3 sequence: CASSQTGTGVEQFF. The CDR3 region has the DNA TGTGCCAGCAGCCAAACCGGGACAGGGGTTGAGCAGTTCTTC.

This clonotype appeared many times. This sequence joins TRBV28 and TRBJ2-5; D gene uncertain. Trimming cost V 3 bases and J 5 bases, with 13 bases left between them. Germline CDR1 is MDHEN and CDR2 is SYDVKM. This CDR3 is built from 14 residues. DNA of the CDR3: TGTGCCAGCAGTTTCGGTAGCAAACGGGAGACCCAGTACTTC. Translated: CASSFGSKRETQYF.

The sample holds many counts of this clonotype. V usage is TRBV5-6 and J usage is TRBJ2-1; 7 positions agree with TRBD1. The CDR3 loop spans 16 amino acids. Germline CDR1 SGHDT, CDR2 YYEEEE. V dropped 4 bases and J dropped 6; count of bases not matched to a gene: 13. CDR3 sequence: CASSPNLQGNGNEQFF. The CDR3, as DNA: TGTGCCAGCAGCCCCAATCTACAGGGGAATGGCAATGAGCAGTTCTTC.

This rearrangement joins TRBV6-5 to TRBJ1-2, with TRBD1 matching over 11 bases. The CDR3 consists of 15 residues. Germline assignment: CDR1 MNHEY and CDR2 SVGAGI. J gave up 4 bases and V 4 bases, and 5 bases lay outside the gene matches. The CDR3 protein is CASSSRTGGLYGYTF. In DNA, the CDR3 is TGTGCCAGCAGTTCGCGGACAGGGGGCCTCTATGGCTACACCTTC.

Turning to this clonotype: Sequence at one end of the junction differs from germline and may be a read error. J is TRBJ2-5 and V is TRBV5-1; D uncertain. The V gene's germline CDR1 is SGHRS and CDR2 YFSETQ. CDR3 length: 12 residues. CDR3 protein: CASILDVEIQYF. Written as DNA, the CDR3 is TGCGCCAGCATCTTGGATGTCGAGATCCAGTACTTC.

In regard to this clonotype: Sequence at one end of the junction differs from germline and may be a read error. The rearrangement uses TRBV20-1 and TRBJ1-1; no clear D gene. CDR1 is DFQATT and CDR2 is SNEGSKA in the germline V gene (reference sequence). The CDR3 has 12 residues. The CDR3 protein is CSARAGNAEGFF. The CDR3 region has the DNA TGCAGTGCTAGGGCGGGCAACGCTGAAGGTTTCTTT.

This clonotype was counted ten times or more. This rearrangement joins TRBV4-3 to TRBJ2-1, with D possibly called TRBD1 or TRBD2 (6 bases each). The CDR3 length is 19 residues. V shed 4 bases and J shed 3 bases, with 25 bases lying between them. Germline V gene sequence: CDR1 LGHNA, CDR2 YSLEER. CDR3 in amino acids: CASSPLRGGRDMIYNEQFF. CDR3 sequence (DNA): TGCGCCAGCAGCCCCCTTCGAGGGGGGCGCGATATGATCTACAATGAGCAGTTCTTC.

This clonotype was picked up many times. The J gene is TRBJ1-2, the V gene TRBV5-1; no reliable D call. In germline, CDR1 is SGHRS, CDR2 YFSETQ. The V end was cut by 0 bases, the J end by 8 bases, with 14 bases between. The CDR3 runs 14 residues. CDR3 sequence: CASSLETKVTGYTF. As DNA, the CDR3 is TGCGCCAGCAGCTTGGAGACCAAGGTGACGGGCTACACCTTC.

This clonotype appeared a single time. The rearrangement joins TRBV20-1 to TRBJ1-1; a possible D gene is TRBD1 (5 bases). V shed 3 bases and J shed 12 bases, with 14 bases lying between them. This CDR3 is built from 11 residues. The germline V gene has CDR1 DFQATT and CDR2 SNEGSKA (reference sequence). As DNA, the CDR3 is TGCAGTGCTAGCCCGGGGACGGGAACTTTCTTT. Translated: CSASPGTGTFF.

This clonotype appeared many times. The chain uses TRBV15 and TRBJ2-2, with D uncertain. The germline V gene encodes CDR1 LNHNV and CDR2 YYDKDF (reference sequence). Trimming took 5 bases from V and 2 from J, leaving 12 bases between them. CDR3 length equals 15 residues. The CDR3 reads CATSFARTNTGELFF. CDR3 nucleotides: TGTGCCACCAGCTTTGCCCGAACAAACACCGGGGAGCTGTTTTTT.

The rearrangement links TRBV20-1 to TRBJ2-3, with 7 bases lining up with TRBD1. The ends lost 6 bases at V and 4 bases at J; junction bases unmatched: 10. CDR1 and CDR2 (germline): DFQATT, SNEGSKA (reference sequence). The CDR3 extends over 14 amino acids. The CDR3 loop reads CSASRDSASDTQYF. Here the CDR3 DNA reads TGCAGTGCCAGCCGGGACAGCGCGTCAGATACGCAGTATTTT.

This clonotype has a count of ten or more. The rearrangement uses TRBV5-1 and TRBJ2-3; D remains unclear. The CDR3 loop spans 11 amino acids. Germline CDR1 reads SGHRS; CDR2 reads YFSETQ. Trimming took off 1 base at V and 6 bases at J, with 3 bases between the two ends. The CDR3 is CASSLIDTQYF. In nucleotides, the CDR3 is TGCGCCAGCAGCTTGATTGATACGCAGTATTTT.

This clonotype was counted many times. V usage is TRBV4-1 and J usage is TRBJ2-5; D is uncertain. This CDR3 has 17 residues. Trimming cost V 0 bases and J 2 bases, with 16 bases left between them. CDR1 and CDR2 (germline): MGHRA, YSYEKL. The CDR3 nucleotides read TGCGCCAGCAGCCAAGATCATTGGTCAGACCAACAAGAGACCCAGTACTTC. This translates into CASSQDHWSDQQETQYF.

This clonotype was counted ten times or more. J is TRBJ2-2 and V is TRBV4-3; 9 bases fit TRBD2. Trimming took 5 bases from V and 7 from J; bases not matched to a gene: 8. Germline loops: CDR1 LGHNA, CDR2 YSLEER. The CDR3 is made up of 15 amino acids. CDR3 nucleotides: TGCGCCAGCAGCATAGAGGCTAGCGGGGTCGGGGAGCTGTTTTTT. Its translation is CASSIEASGVGELFF.

This clonotype was picked up a small number of times. This chain connects TRBV12-3 or TRBV12-4 to TRBJ1-1; no firm D call. Trimming pared 1 base from V and 11 bases from J, leaving 20 bases between. CDR3 length equals 15 residues. CDR3 amino acids: CASSLEPGPTPAAFF. The CDR3 bases are TGTGCCAGCAGTTTAGAGCCAGGCCCCACCCCGGCGGCTTTCTTT.

This clonotype was counted ten times or more. V and J are TRBV6-2 or TRBV6-3 and TRBJ2-7; TRBD1 agrees at 10 bases. The CDR3 is 16 amino acids. Germline V gene data show CDR1 as MNHEY and CDR2 as SVGEGT. V gave up 6 bases and J gave up 2 bases; unmatched junction bases: 10. This CDR3 is CASSQTRDRGAYEQYV. Written as DNA, the CDR3 is TGTGCCAGCAGCCAAACCCGGGACAGGGGCGCCTACGAGCAGTACGTC.

This clonotype was counted many times. The chain joins TRBV10-3 to TRBJ2-1; 9 nucleotides align to TRBD1. Trimming cost V 3 bases and J 7 bases; bases outside gene matches: 4. The CDR3 covers 14 residues. Germline V gene lookup returns CDR1 ENHRY and CDR2 SYGVKD. The DNA for the CDR3 is TGTGCCATCAGTGATAGACAGGGGGGGAATGAGCAGTTCTTC. It is translated as CAISDRQGGNEQFF.

Of note for this clonotype: A much more abundant neighbour one base away suggests this may be a read error. The chain recombines TRBV15 with TRBJ1-1; D possibly corresponds to TRBD1 (5 bases). Trimming cost V 2 bases and J 11 bases, with 12 bases left between them. Germline V gene lookup returns CDR1 LNHNV and CDR2 YYDKDF (reference sequence). The CDR3 extends over 12 amino acids. DNA of the CDR3: TGTGCCACCAGCAGATATAAGGGGCGGGCTTTCTTT. Translating it yields CATSRYKGRAFF.

This clonotype was counted ten times or more. The rearrangement joins TRBV6-5 to TRBJ2-1, with 9 bases identical to TRBD2. Germline values: CDR1 MNHEY, CDR2 SVGAGI. Trimming removed 6 bases from V and 8 bases from J; junction bases left unmatched: 11. This CDR3 is 15 amino acids long. In nucleotides, the CDR3 is TGTGCCAGCAGCAGCCAGCGGGGGGACAAGGATGAGCAGTTCTTC. Translation: CASSSQRGDKDEQFF.

This clonotype was counted ten times or more. The chain has TRBV14 and TRBJ1-1; D gene unclear. V shed 0 bases and J shed 4 bases, with 9 bases lying between them. Per the germline V gene, CDR1 is SGHDN and CDR2 is FVKESK. CDR3 length: 14 amino acids. The CDR3 is CASSQDWSGTEAFF. The CDR3 nucleotides read TGTGCCAGCAGCCAAGATTGGTCGGGCACTGAAGCTTTCTTT.

This clonotype was observed many times. V gene TRBV27 combines with J gene TRBJ1-1, with D perhaps matching TRBD1 (5 bases). Germline assignment: CDR1 MNHEY and CDR2 SMNVEV (reference sequence). CDR3 length: 14 residues. V shed 2 bases and J shed 7 bases, with 14 bases lying between them. Here the CDR3 DNA reads TGTGCCAGCAGTTTACTGCGCGGCAGGGTTGAAGCTTTCTTT. Translated: CASSLLRGRVEAFF.

There are many counts of this clonotype. A read error may produce the germline difference seen at one junction end. The chain combines TRBV7-7 with TRBJ2-1, with D possibly matching TRBD1 (5 bases). The CDR3 consists of 15 residues. Germline CDR1 is SSHAT and CDR2 is FNYEAQ (reference sequence). The CDR3 coding sequence is TGTGCTAGCAGCTTAGGCAATCAGGGCAGCGATGAGCAGTTCTTC. Translated: CASSLGNQGSDEQFF.

This clonotype was detected many times. The J gene is TRBJ2-7, the V gene TRBV28, with a possible D match to TRBD2 (6 bases). The CDR3 sequence is 13 residues long. Germline CDR1 MDHEN, CDR2 SYDVKM. The CDR3 loop reads CGGRLANSYEQYV. Written as DNA, the CDR3 is TGTGGGGGGAGGCTAGCGAACTCCTACGAGCAGTACGTC.